Given below is one T cell receptor (beta chain) in context. Study processing details: Amplified reference gene primers provided the basis for estimating nucleated cell counts. TCRdb's table, derived via immunoSEQ multiplex PCR, lists solely in-frame clones and lacks some. V and J calls and clone size are given by that table; D and trimming were obtained from the DNA. The sample lists about 330,000 clones; 88% were seen once. This entry comes from a study of blood T cell repertoires in COVID-19. Study-wide background: The United States, Italy and Spain provided the acute and convalescent COVID-19 samples. In each case, the material was cDNA or gDNA derived from T cells, B-cell-depleted T cells, or PBMCs.

CDR1 and CDR2 (germline): GTSNPN, SVGIG (reference sequence). This CDR3 spans 18 amino acids. Trimming pared 5 bases from V and 0 bases from J, leaving 20 bases between. The chain links TRBV30 to TRBJ1-6, with TRBD1 as a possible D gene (5 bases). The receptor's source is a woman in her fifties or sixties with active or convalescent COVID-19. Sequenced material: peripheral blood. CDR3 region: CAWGASRVPSSYNSPLHF. The CDR3 nucleotides read TGTGCCTGGGGGGCGTCGAGGGTCCCGAGCTCCTATAATTCACCCCTCCACTTT.